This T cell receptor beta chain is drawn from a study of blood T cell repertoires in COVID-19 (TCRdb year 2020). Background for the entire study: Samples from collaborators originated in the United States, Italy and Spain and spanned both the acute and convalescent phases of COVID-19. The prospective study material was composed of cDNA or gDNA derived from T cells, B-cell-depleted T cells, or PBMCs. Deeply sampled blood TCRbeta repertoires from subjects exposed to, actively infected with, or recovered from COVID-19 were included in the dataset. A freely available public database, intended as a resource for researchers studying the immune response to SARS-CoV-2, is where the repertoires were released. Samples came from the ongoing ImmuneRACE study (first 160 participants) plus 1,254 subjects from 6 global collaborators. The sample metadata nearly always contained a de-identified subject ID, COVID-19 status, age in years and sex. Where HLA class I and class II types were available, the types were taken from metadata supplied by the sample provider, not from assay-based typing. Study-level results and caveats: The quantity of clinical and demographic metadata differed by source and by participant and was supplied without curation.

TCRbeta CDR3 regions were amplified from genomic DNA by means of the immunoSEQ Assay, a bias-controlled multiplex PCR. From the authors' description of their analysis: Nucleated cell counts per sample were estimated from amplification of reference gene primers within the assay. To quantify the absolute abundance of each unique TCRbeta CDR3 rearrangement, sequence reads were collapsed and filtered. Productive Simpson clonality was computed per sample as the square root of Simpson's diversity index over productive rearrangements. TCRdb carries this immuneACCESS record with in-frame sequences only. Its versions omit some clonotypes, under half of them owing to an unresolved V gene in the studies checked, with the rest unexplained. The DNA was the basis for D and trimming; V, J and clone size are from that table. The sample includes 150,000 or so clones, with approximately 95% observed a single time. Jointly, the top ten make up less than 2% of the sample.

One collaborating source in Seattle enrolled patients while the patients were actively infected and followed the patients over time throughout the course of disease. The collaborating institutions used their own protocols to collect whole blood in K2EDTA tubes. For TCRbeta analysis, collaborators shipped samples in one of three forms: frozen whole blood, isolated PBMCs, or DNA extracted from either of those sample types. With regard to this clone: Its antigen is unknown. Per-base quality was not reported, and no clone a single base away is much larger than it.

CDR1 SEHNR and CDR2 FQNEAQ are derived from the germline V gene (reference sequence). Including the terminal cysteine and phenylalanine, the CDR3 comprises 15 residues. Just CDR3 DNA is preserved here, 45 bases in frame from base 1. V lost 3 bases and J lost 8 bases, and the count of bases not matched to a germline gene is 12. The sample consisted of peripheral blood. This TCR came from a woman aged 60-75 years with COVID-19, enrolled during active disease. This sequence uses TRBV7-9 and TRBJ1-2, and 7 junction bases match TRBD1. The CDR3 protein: CASSLGPTGNKGYTF. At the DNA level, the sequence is TGTGCCAGCAGCTTGGGACCGACAGGGAATAAGGGCTACACCTTC.